These 27 T cell receptor beta chains came from one sample sequenced in a study of CD8+CD57+ T cells in acquired aplastic anemia. For CDR3 and TCR beta VDJ profiling, genomic DNA was the template used. Each CDR3 protein gets one entry after TCRdb re-called the reads with MiXCR. In the table there are some 140,000 distinct CDR3 sequences, about 48% of which are singletons. All patients picked for sequencing had shown, by flow cytometry, an expansion of CD8+CD57+ cells. Sequencing used sorted CD4+, CD8+, or CD8+CD57+ T cells (not recorded which) from PBMCs. The source is a human donor with aplastic anemia.

In DNA form, the CDR3 reads TGTGCCACCAGCAGAGGATCGGCTAGCGGGAGAAACGAGCAGTACTTC. It specifies CATSRGSASGRNEQYF. The chain is built from TRBV15 and TRBJ2-7; 10 bases align to TRBD2. V lost 1 base and J lost 5; bases outside the gene matches: 8. Germline CDR1 and CDR2: LNHNV and YYDKDF (reference sequence). The CDR3 loop spans 16 amino acids.

Ten or more counts support this clonotype. The chain has TRBV7-9 and TRBJ1-1, with D unclear. Per germline, CDR1 SEHNR and CDR2 FQNEAQ (reference sequence). CDR3 length equals 14 residues. The V end lost 2 bases, the J end lost 4 bases, and 11 bases lay between the germline ends. The CDR3 region is CASSLIDEGTEAFF. The CDR3 DNA is TGTGCCAGCAGCTTAATAGACGAAGGCACTGAAGCTTTCTTT.

The rearrangement uses TRBV3-1 and TRBJ1-4, with TRBD1 matching 10 bases. V lost 4 bases, J lost 6 bases, and 5 bases stayed unmatched. This CDR3 region has 15 residues. Germline V gene sequence: CDR1 LGHDT, CDR2 YNNKEL (reference sequence). CDR3 sequence (DNA): TGTGCCAGCAGCCGACAAGGGACAGGGGATGAAAAACTGTTTTTT. It yields the protein CASSRQGTGDEKLFF.

This clonotype is a singleton in its sample. Sequence at one end of the junction differs from germline and may be a read error. The V gene is TRBV10-3, the J gene TRBJ1-2; 7 positions agree with TRBD1. Germline-derived CDR1 and CDR2 are ENHRY and SYGVKD. The CDR3 spans 13 residues. CDR3 protein: CAISPGTVYGCTF. CDR3 bases: TGTGCCATCAGCCCCGGGACAGTTTATGGCTGCACCTTC.

This clonotype was counted a few times. The chain uses TRBV20-1 and TRBJ2-7, with a possible D match to TRBD2 (5 bases). The CDR3 is made up of 12 amino acids. Germline V CDR1 and CDR2: DFQATT, SNEGSKA (reference sequence). V dropped 2 bases and J dropped 4 bases, with 9 bases sitting between them. CDR3 in DNA: TGCAGTGCTAGATGGACTGGTTACGAGCAGTACTTC. As protein: CSARWTGYEQYF.

The rearrangement joins TRBV7-9 to TRBJ2-5; weak D call: TRBD2 (6 bases). The V gene lost 6 bases and the J gene lost 3 bases, with 11 bases spanning the gap. CDR1 and CDR2 (germline): SEHNR, FQNEAQ (reference sequence). CDR3 length: 13 residues. CDR3 in amino acids: CASSLWREETQYF. DNA of the CDR3: TGTGCCAGCAGTTTATGGAGGGAAGAGACCCAGTACTTC.

The V gene is TRBV24-1, the J gene TRBJ2-1; D is perhaps TRBD1 (5 bases). Germline-derived CDR1 and CDR2 are KGHDR and SFDVKD. Between the trimmed V and J ends, which lost 2 bases and 7 bases, there was a span of 8 bases. The CDR3 runs 13 residues. CDR3 residues: CATSDWGENEQFF. The CDR3 nucleotides are TGTGCCACCAGTGATTGGGGCGAAAATGAGCAGTTCTTC.

This clonotype appeared once. The chain carries TRBV20-1 and TRBJ2-5, with no clear D. The germline gives CDR1 DFQATT, CDR2 SNEGSKA (reference sequence). V gave up 4 bases and J gave up 2 bases, with 5 bases separating them. This CDR3 comprises 11 residues. CDR3: CSAIQQETQYF. The CDR3 nucleotides are TGCAGTGCTATTCAGCAAGAGACCCAGTACTTC.

In this sample, this clonotype turned up many times. The rearrangement links TRBV9 to TRBJ1-2; 8 bases line up with TRBD1. Germline lookup yields CDR1 SGDLS and CDR2 YYNGEE. J gave up 4 bases and V 4 bases, and 15 bases lay outside the gene matches. This CDR3 contains 17 residues. The CDR3 protein is CASSPTGEGGLGYGYTF. The CDR3, as DNA: TGTGCCAGCAGCCCGACAGGGGAGGGAGGGTTAGGCTATGGCTACACCTTC.

There are a few counts of this clonotype. The chain uses TRBV15 and TRBJ2-7, with 8 bases lining up with TRBD1. Germline V gene data show CDR1 as LNHNV and CDR2 as YYDKDF (reference sequence). The CDR3 is 15 amino acids. V lost 0 bases to trimming and J lost 2 bases; unmatched junction nucleotides: 3. CDR3 nucleotides: TGTGCCACCAGCAGAGATCGGGACAGGACCTACGAGCAGTACTTC. Protein product: CATSRDRDRTYEQYF.

This clonotype has just a few counts. V and J are TRBV24-1 and TRBJ1-2; 8 nucleotides agree with TRBD1. V lost 5 bases to trimming and J lost 6 bases; unmatched junction nucleotides: 7. The CDR3 sequence is 14 residues long. The germline V gene has CDR1 KGHDR and CDR2 SFDVKD. The CDR3 coding sequence is TGTGCCACCAGTGGTATACAGGGGGTGGATGGCTACACCTTC. Amino acids: CATSGIQGVDGYTF.

This clonotype was counted many times. Here the CDR3 reads CASSPGQGGADTQYF. The CDR3 coding sequence is TGTGCCAGCAGCCCCGGACAGGGAGGGGCAGATACGCAGTATTTT. This chain uses TRBV5-6 with TRBJ2-3, with D maybe TRBD1 (8 bases). The V end lost 4 bases, the J end lost 4 bases, and 16 bases lay between the germline ends. The V gene's germline CDR1 is SGHDT and CDR2 YYEEEE. The CDR3 has 15 residues. Variable domain in full (rest from reference TRBV5-6 and TRBJ2-3): DAGVTQSPTHLIKTRGQQVTLRCSPKSGHDTVSWYQQALGQGPQFIFQYYEEEERQRGNFPDRFSGHQFPNYSSELNVNALLLGDSALYLCASSPGQGGADTQYFGPGTRLTVL.

In DNA, the CDR3 is TGTGCCAGCAGGACTAGCGGGAGTACCGGGGAGCTGTTTTTT. It codes for CASRTSGSTGELFF. The J gene is TRBJ2-2, the V gene TRBV25-1; the match to TRBD2 covers 12 bases. The V gene's germline CDR1 is MGHDK and CDR2 SYGVNS. J was trimmed by 5 bases and V by 6 bases; bases with no gene match: 1. CDR3 length: 14 amino acids.

This sequence joins TRBV10-3 and TRBJ1-2; TRBD1 might be the D (5 bases). CDR3 size: 18 residues. Between the trimmed V and J ends, which lost 3 bases and 1 base, there was a span of 21 bases. Germline CDR1 and CDR2: ENHRY and SYGVKD. CDR3 in DNA: TGTGCCATCAGTGACGGGGGACTGAGGGGAAATCATAACTATGGCTACACCTTC. It encodes CAISDGGLRGNHNYGYTF.

This clonotype has a count of ten or more. The chain combines TRBV12-3 or TRBV12-4 with TRBJ2-1, with a possible D match to TRBD2 (6 bases). Trimming pared 5 bases from V and 10 bases from J, leaving 9 bases between. The CDR3 spans 11 residues. CDR3 protein: CASSPGLEQFF. The CDR3 nucleotides read TGTGCCAGCAGTCCGGGACTGGAGCAGTTCTTC.

This clonotype was seen at least ten times. The rearrangement links TRBV6-4 to TRBJ2-1; D might be TRBD1 or TRBD2, each matching 5 bases. The V and J ends lost 3 bases and 5 bases respectively, with 14 bases between them. The length of the CDR3 is 15 residues. Germline CDR1 MRHNA, CDR2 SNTAGT. The CDR3 sequence: CASSEVGAGHNEQFF. Here the CDR3 DNA reads TGTGCCAGCAGTGAGGTCGGGGCAGGGCACAATGAGCAGTTCTTC.

This clonotype was detected many times. This chain uses TRBV7-8 with TRBJ2-1; maybe TRBD1 (6 bases). V lost 5 bases and J lost 9, with 14 bases in between. The V gene's germline CDR1 is SGHVS and CDR2 FQNEAQ. The CDR3 contains 13 residues. The CDR3 reads CASSQWGTIEQFF. CDR3 nucleotides: TGTGCCAGCAGCCAATGGGGGACAATTGAGCAGTTCTTC. Based on the CDR3 plus reference TRBV7-8 and TRBJ2-1, the full variable domain is GAGVSQSPRYKVAKRGQDVALRCDPISGHVSLFWYQQALGQGPEFLTYFQNEAQLDKSGLPSDRFFAERPEGSVSTLKIQRTQQEDSAVYLCASSQWGTIEQFFGPGTRLTVL.

This clonotype appeared many times. This chain uses TRBV5-1 with TRBJ1-1; tentative D call: TRBD1 (6 bases). The length of the CDR3 is 16 residues. Germline lookup yields CDR1 SGHRS and CDR2 YFSETQ. Trimming removed 3 bases from V and 0 bases from J, with 15 bases in between. CDR3 in DNA: TGCGCCAGCAGCTCTGGAACAGGGACGGTGAACACTGAAGCTTTCTTT. Its translation: CASSSGTGTVNTEAFF.

This chain links TRBV20-1 with TRBJ2-7; 7 bases map to TRBD2. The V gene's germline CDR1 is DFQATT and CDR2 SNEGSKA (reference sequence). This CDR3 has 17 residues. V lost 1 base, J lost 0 bases, and 12 bases stayed unmatched. The chain's CDR3 is CSARGSLGRTSSYEQYF. The CDR3 nucleotides read TGCAGTGCTAGAGGGAGTCTCGGGCGGACTAGCTCCTACGAGCAGTACTTC.

The chain has TRBV29-1 and TRBJ2-5; 7 bases match TRBD2. The CDR3 length is 12 residues. Germline CDR1 is SQVTM and CDR2 is ANQGSEA. Trimming took 7 bases from V and 3 from J; bases not matched to a gene: 5. This chain's CDR3 is CSAGTIKETQYF. As DNA, the CDR3 is TGCAGCGCCGGGACTATTAAAGAGACCCAGTACTTC.

In its sample, this clonotype was seen many times. The chain joins TRBV3-1 to TRBJ2-7; 9 bases are shared with TRBD1. After removal of 3 bases from V and 4 bases from J, the junction contained 4 bases not matched to a gene. The germline V gene has CDR1 LGHDT and CDR2 YNNKEL (reference sequence). The CDR3 has 14 residues. The CDR3 protein is CASSQGQGGYEQYF. CDR3 sequence (DNA): TGTGCCAGCAGCCAGGGACAGGGTGGTTACGAGCAGTACTTC.

J is TRBJ2-1 and V is TRBV2; D gene unclear. The CDR3 covers 13 residues. Between the trimmed V and J ends, which lost 8 bases and 0 bases, there was a span of 8 bases. Germline V gives CDR1 SNHLY, CDR2 FYNNEI. DNA for the CDR3: TGTGCCAGCGACAAATCCTCCTACAATGAGCAGTTCTTC. This gives the protein CASDKSSYNEQFF.

The chain is built from TRBV20-1 and TRBJ2-1; 8 bases line up with TRBD2. Germline assignment: CDR1 DFQATT and CDR2 SNEGSKA (reference sequence). CDR3 length: 15 residues. The trim removed 0 bases at V and 4 bases at J, leaving 5 bases unmatched. CDR3 protein: CSARDPGLDYNEQFF. The CDR3 nucleotides are TGCAGTGCTAGAGACCCGGGACTAGATTACAATGAGCAGTTCTTC.

This clonotype was counted many times. The gene calls are TRBV27 and TRBJ2-7, with a possible D match to TRBD2 (5 bases). Germline assignment: CDR1 MNHEY and CDR2 SMNVEV (reference sequence). There are 14 residues in the CDR3. V was cut by 2 bases and J by 0 bases, with 8 bases left in between. The CDR3 DNA reads TGTGCCAGCAGTTTAATAGCGAGCTCCTACGAGCAGTACTTC. It translates to CASSLIASSYEQYF.

The rearrangement joins TRBV24-1 to TRBJ2-1; D is perhaps TRBD1 (6 bases). The V gene's germline CDR1 is KGHDR and CDR2 SFDVKD. V lost 4 bases and J lost 5, with 17 bases in between. This CDR3 is 16 amino acids long. The CDR3 nucleotides are TGTGCCACCAGTGACCCTGGGATGGGGGCAGACAATGAGCAGTTCTTC. This gives the protein CATSDPGMGADNEQFF.

The chain has TRBV20-1 and TRBJ1-5, with unresolved D. Between the trimmed V and J ends, which lost 1 base and 3 bases, there was a span of 7 bases. The CDR3 length is 13 residues. Germline V gives CDR1 DFQATT, CDR2 SNEGSKA (reference sequence). The CDR3: CSARVGNNQPQHF. CDR3 nucleotide sequence: TGCAGTGCTAGAGTGGGGAACAATCAGCCCCAGCATTTT.

V is TRBV7-9 and J is TRBJ2-7; no definite D call. CDR3 length: 11 residues. Germline lookup yields CDR1 SEHNR and CDR2 FQNEAQ (reference sequence). V was clipped by 5 bases and J by 6 bases, with 8 bases between them. The CDR3 DNA reads as TGTGCCAGCAGCCCCAGCATCGAGCAGTACTTC. This encodes CASSPSIEQYF. Full variable domain (outside the CDR3, taken from reference TRBV7-9 and TRBJ2-7): DTGVSQNPRHKITKRGQNVTFRCDPISEHNRLYWYRQTLGQGPEFLTYFQNEAQLEKSRLLSDRFSAERPKGSFSTLEIQRTEQGDSAMYLCASSPSIEQYFGPGTRLTVT.